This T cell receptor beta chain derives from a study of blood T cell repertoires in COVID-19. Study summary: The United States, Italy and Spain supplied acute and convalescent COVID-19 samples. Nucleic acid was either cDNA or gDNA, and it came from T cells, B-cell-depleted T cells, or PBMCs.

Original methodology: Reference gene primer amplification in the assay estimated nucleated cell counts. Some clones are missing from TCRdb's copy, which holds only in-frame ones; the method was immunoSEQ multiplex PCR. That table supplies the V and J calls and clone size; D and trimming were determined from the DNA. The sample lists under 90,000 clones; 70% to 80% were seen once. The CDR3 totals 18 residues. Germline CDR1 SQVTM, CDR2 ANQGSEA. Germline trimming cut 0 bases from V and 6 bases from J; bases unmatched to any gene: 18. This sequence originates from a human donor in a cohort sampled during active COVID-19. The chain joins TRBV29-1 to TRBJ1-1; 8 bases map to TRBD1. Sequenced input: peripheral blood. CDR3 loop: CSVEEGRFWQGAISEAFF. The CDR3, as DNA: TGCAGCGTTGAAGAAGGACGGTTCTGGCAGGGGGCGATTTCTGAAGCTTTCTTT.